The 12 T cell receptor beta chains below all came from one sample that was sequenced in a study of cytomegalovirus exposure and HLA in healthy donors. Primers for the PCR totalled 60 Vbeta and 13 Jbeta. Sequencing used immunoSEQ multiplex PCR; TCRdb keeps in-frame clones, though not all of them. The top ten hold more than 5% of the sample, which has about 100,000 clones, 9.5% to 13% seen once. Sequencing input: PBMCs. These receptor sequences come from a man in his forties or fifties in good health and CMV-seropositive.

The table lists this clone with a few counts. This chain links TRBV5-1 with TRBJ1-1, with a possible D match to TRBD1 (6 bases). CDR3 size: 14 residues. Germline V gene data show CDR1 as SGHRS and CDR2 as YFSETQ. V lost 4 bases and J lost 6, with 16 bases in between. The CDR3 DNA reads as TGCGCCAGCAGCCCAAGGGGGGGGTCGGCTGAAGCTTTCTTT. Encoded protein: CASSPRGGSAEAFF.

The chain uses TRBV11-2 and TRBJ1-4; D is unresolved. The CDR3 totals 13 residues. Trimming stripped 1 base from V and 4 bases from J, with 4 bases between. CDR1 is SGHAT and CDR2 is FQNNGV in the germline V gene. The CDR3 DNA follows: TGTGCCAGCAGCTTAGCCGTTAATGAAAAACTGTTTTTT. Amino acids: CASSLAVNEKLFF. The whole variable domain, remainder taken from reference TRBV11-2 and TRBJ1-4, is EAGVAQSPRYKIIEKRQSVAFWCNPISGHATLYWYQQILGQGPKLLIQFQNNGVVDDSQLPKDRFSAERLKGVDSTLKIQPAKLEDSAVYLCASSLAVNEKLFFGSGTQLSVL.

The rearrangement joins TRBV5-6 to TRBJ2-4, with D uncertain. CDR1 and CDR2 (germline): SGHDT, YYEEEE. The CDR3 sequence is 14 residues long. The V and J ends lost 3 bases and 0 bases respectively, with 7 bases between them. The CDR3 coding sequence is TGTGCCAGCAGCTACAGATTAGCCAAAAACATTCAGTACTTC. As protein: CASSYRLAKNIQYF.

A few counts support this clone. The J gene is TRBJ2-3, the V gene TRBV29-1, with 13 bases that match TRBD2. The CDR3 covers 16 residues. In germline, CDR1 is SQVTM, CDR2 ANQGSEA. Losses at the gene ends were 6 bases for V and 2 bases for J; bases not matched to a gene: 8. CDR3 bases: TGCAGCGTACGGACTAGCGGGAGAGTACTCACAGATACGCAGTATTTT. Amino acid sequence: CSVRTSGRVLTDTQYF.

This clone was recorded a few times. The CDR3 spells CASSLSSYNEQFF. The DNA of the CDR3 is TGTGCCAGCAGCCTGAGCTCCTACAATGAGCAGTTCTTC. The chain recombines TRBV2 with TRBJ2-1, with D uncertain. The CDR3 consists of 13 residues. The germline V gene encodes CDR1 SNHLY and CDR2 FYNNEI. V was pared by 6 bases and J by 0 bases, with 6 bases between.

The chain employs TRBV5-4 and TRBJ1-2, with 11 positions matching TRBD1. Per germline, CDR1 SGHNT and CDR2 YYREEE (reference sequence). CDR3 length: 14 residues. V lost 4 bases to trimming and J lost 6 bases; unmatched junction nucleotides: 5. The CDR3 DNA reads as TGTGCCAGCAGCGGTGGACAGGGGGCGGATGGCTACACCTTC. Its translation is CASSGGQGADGYTF.

The sample holds a few counts of this clone. The chain joins TRBV11-3 to TRBJ2-7; tentative D call: TRBD2 (5 bases). V lost 4 bases to trimming and J lost 0 bases, with 10 bases between them. CDR1 is SGHNT and CDR2 is YENEEA in the germline V gene. The CDR3 has 14 residues. The CDR3, as DNA: TGTGCCAGCAGCTCCGGACTGAGCTCCTACGAGCAGTACTTC. Protein: CASSSGLSSYEQYF.

In its sample, this clone was seen a few times. The chain couples TRBV11-3 to TRBJ2-7; 8 bases fit TRBD2. This CDR3 comprises 14 residues. Looked up from germline, CDR1 is SGHNT and CDR2 is YENEEA. The V segment lost 1 base and the J segment 2 bases; nucleotides outside the gene matches: 1. As DNA, the CDR3 is TGTGCCAGCAGCTTAGGCGGGAGGACCTACGAGCAGTACTTC. It yields the protein CASSLGGRTYEQYF.

A note on this clone: Mismatch with germline at one junction end may stem from a read error. Other DNA sequences of this sample code for an identical CDR3. The chain employs TRBV5-4 and TRBJ2-3; D is possibly TRBD1 (5 bases). CDR1 and CDR2 (germline): SGHNT, YYREEE (reference sequence). The CDR3 is 15 residues long. The CDR3 DNA reads TGCGCCAGCAGCTTGGATACAGGCTACACAGATACGCAGTATTTT. Its translation: CASSLDTGYTDTQYF.

The chain combines TRBV28 with TRBJ2-2, with 10 bases aligning to TRBD2. The CDR3 is made up of 16 amino acids. Looked up from germline, CDR1 is MDHEN and CDR2 is SYDVKM. Trimming cost V 3 bases and J 7 bases; bases outside gene matches: 8. Here the CDR3 reads CASSFRLAGVGGELFF. DNA of the CDR3: TGTGCCAGCAGTTTCCGTCTAGCGGGAGTAGGCGGGGAGCTGTTTTTT.

This clone was picked up a small number of times. This chain links TRBV6-1 with TRBJ2-7; maybe TRBD2 (6 bases). V lost 6 bases and J lost 0, with 12 bases in between. Germline V gene data show CDR1 as MNHNS and CDR2 as SASEGT. The CDR3 has 14 residues. In nucleotides, the CDR3 is TGTGCCAGCAGCGGACTATCCAGCTCCTACGAGCAGTACTTC. Translation: CASSGLSSSYEQYF.

This clone came up a few times. The sample has other DNA sequences that encode this CDR3 too. The chain recombines TRBV28 with TRBJ2-5; 7 bases map to TRBD1. Germline CDR1 is MDHEN and CDR2 is SYDVKM. V lost 6 bases to trimming and J lost 4 bases; unmatched junction nucleotides: 5. The CDR3 covers 13 residues. CDR3 amino acids: CASRLQGRETQYF. DNA for the CDR3: TGTGCCAGCAGGCTACAGGGGAGAGAGACCCAGTACTTC.